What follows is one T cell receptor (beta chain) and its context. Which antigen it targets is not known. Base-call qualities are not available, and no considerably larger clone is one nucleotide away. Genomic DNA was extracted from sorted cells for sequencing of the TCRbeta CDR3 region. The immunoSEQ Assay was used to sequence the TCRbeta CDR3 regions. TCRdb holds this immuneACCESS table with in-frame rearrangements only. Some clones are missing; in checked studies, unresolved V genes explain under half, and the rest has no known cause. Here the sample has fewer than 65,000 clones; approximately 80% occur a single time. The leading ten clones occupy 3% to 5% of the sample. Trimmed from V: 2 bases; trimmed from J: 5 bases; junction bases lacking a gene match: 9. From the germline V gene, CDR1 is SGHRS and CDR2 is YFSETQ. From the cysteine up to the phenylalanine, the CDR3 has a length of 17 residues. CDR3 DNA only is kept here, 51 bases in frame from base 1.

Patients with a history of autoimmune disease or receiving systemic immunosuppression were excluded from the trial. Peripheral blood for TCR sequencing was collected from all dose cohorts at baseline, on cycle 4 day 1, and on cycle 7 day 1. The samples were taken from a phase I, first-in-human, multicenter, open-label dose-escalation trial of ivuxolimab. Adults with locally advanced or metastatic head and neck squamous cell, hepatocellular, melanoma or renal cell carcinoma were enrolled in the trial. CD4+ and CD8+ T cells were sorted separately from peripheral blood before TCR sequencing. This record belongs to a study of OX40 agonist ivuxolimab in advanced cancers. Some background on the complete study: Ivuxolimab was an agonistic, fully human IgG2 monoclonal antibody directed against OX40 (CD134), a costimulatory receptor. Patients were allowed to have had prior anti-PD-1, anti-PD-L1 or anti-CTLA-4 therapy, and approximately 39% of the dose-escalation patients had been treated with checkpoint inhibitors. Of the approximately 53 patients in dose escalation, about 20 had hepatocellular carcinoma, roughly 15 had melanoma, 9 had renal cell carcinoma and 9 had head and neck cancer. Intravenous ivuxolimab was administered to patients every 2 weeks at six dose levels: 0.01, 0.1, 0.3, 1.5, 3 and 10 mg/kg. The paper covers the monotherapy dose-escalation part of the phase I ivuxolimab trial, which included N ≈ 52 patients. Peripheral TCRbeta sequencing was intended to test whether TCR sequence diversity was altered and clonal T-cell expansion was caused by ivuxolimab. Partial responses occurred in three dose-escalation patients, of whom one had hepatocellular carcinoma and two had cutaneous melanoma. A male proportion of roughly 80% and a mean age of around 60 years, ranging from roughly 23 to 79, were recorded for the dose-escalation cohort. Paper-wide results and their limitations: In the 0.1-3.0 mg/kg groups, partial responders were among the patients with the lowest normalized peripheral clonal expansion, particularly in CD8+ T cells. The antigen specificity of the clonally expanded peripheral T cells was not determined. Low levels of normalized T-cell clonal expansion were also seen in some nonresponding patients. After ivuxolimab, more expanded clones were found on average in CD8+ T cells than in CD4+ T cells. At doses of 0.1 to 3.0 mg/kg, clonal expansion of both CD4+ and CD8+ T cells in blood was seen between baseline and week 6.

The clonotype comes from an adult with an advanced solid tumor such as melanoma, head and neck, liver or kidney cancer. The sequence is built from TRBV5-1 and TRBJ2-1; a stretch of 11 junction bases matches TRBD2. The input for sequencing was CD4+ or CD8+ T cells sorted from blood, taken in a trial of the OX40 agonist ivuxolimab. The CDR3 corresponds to CASSLRVAGGQHNEQFF. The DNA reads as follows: TGCGCCAGCAGCTTAAGGGTAGCGGGGGGGCAACACAATGAGCAGTTCTTC.